Following are 24 T cell receptor beta chains from one sample sequenced in a study of T cell changes during pregnancy in multiple sclerosis. Some clones are missing from TCRdb's copy, which holds only in-frame ones; the method was immunoSEQ multiplex PCR. Found here are approximately 30,000 clones, about nine tenths of them singletons; the top ten hold over 0.45%. Sequenced here: CD4+ T cells from peripheral blood mononuclear cells, sampled in the first trimester of pregnancy. Receptors originate from a female donor in good health, enrolled as a control in a pregnancy study.

This clone was observed once. The chain carries TRBV7-2 and TRBJ1-2; D is possibly TRBD1 (5 bases). V dropped 5 bases and J dropped 8 bases, with 12 bases sitting between them. This CDR3 comprises 12 residues. CDR1 SGHTA and CDR2 FQGNSA come from the germline V gene. In nucleotides, the CDR3 is TGTGCCAGCAGCCTTCCCCAGGGCGGCTACACCTTC. Translation gives CASSLPQGGYTF.

The chain's CDR3 is CASSPGGPGNTIYF. DNA for the CDR3: TGTGCCAGCAGCCCGGGGGGGCCTGGAAACACCATATATTTT. The rearrangement uses TRBV11-2 and TRBJ1-3; tentative D call: TRBD1 (6 bases). The V end lost 5 bases, the J end lost 2 bases, and 10 bases lay between the germline ends. The CDR3 covers 14 residues. The germline gives CDR1 SGHAT, CDR2 FQNNGV.

This chain's CDR3 is CASSLASQETQYF. The CDR3 DNA is TGTGCCAGCAGCTTGGCTAGTCAAGAGACCCAGTACTTC. This chain links TRBV5-5 with TRBJ2-5; the D is unclear. The germline V gene encodes CDR1 SGHKS and CDR2 YYEKEE (reference sequence). The CDR3 runs to 13 residues. The V gene lost 0 bases and the J gene lost 2 bases, with 5 bases spanning the gap. The complete variable domain, with remaining parts taken from reference TRBV5-5 and TRBJ2-5, reads DAGVTQSPTHLIKTRGQQVTLRCSPISGHKSVSWYQQVLGQGPQFIFQYYEKEERGRGNFPDRFSARQFPNYSSELNVNALLLGDSALYLCASSLASQETQYFGPGTRLLVL.

V gene TRBV6-5 combines with J gene TRBJ2-5; D is unclear. The CDR3 sequence is 15 residues long. Trimming removed 2 bases at V and 4 bases at J, with 14 bases between. Germline values: CDR1 MNHEY, CDR2 SVGAGI. CDR3 sequence reads: CASSYQPSSGETQYF. In DNA form, the CDR3 reads TGTGCCAGCAGTTACCAACCATCCTCCGGAGAGACCCAGTACTTC.

V is TRBV28 and J is TRBJ1-2; a possible D gene is TRBD1 (6 bases). The CDR3 contains 15 residues. The V gene lost 7 bases and the J gene lost 0 bases, with 15 bases spanning the gap. Germline values: CDR1 MDHEN, CDR2 SYDVKM. CDR3 region: CASIGAGGTNYGYTF. As DNA, the CDR3 is TGTGCCAGCATAGGGGCGGGGGGCACTAACTATGGCTACACCTTC.

The chain recombines TRBV11-2 with TRBJ2-1, with TRBD1 identical over 11 bases. This CDR3 has 14 amino acids. CDR1 is SGHAT, CDR2 FQNNGV, per germline. J lost 6 bases, V lost 8 bases, and 6 bases had no gene match. In nucleotides, the CDR3 is TGTGCCAGCGTGCGGGGACAGGGGGGCAATGAGCAGTTCTTC. Its protein product is CASVRGQGGNEQFF.

V gene TRBV11-2 combines with J gene TRBJ2-5, with 7 nucleotides matching TRBD2. Germline CDR1 SGHAT, CDR2 FQNNGV. The CDR3 runs 15 residues. V dropped 5 bases and J dropped 4; count of bases not matched to a gene: 10. The CDR3 reads CASSDPGGWRETQYF. The CDR3 nucleotides read TGTGCCAGCAGCGACCCGGGAGGTTGGAGAGAGACCCAGTACTTC.

The rearrangement joins TRBV7-9 to TRBJ1-2; a weak D match, TRBD1 (6 bases). This CDR3 region has 17 residues. The germline CDR1 and CDR2 sequences are SEHNR and FQNEAQ (reference sequence). V was shortened by 4 bases and J by 8 bases, with 26 bases between the two germline ends. The DNA of the CDR3 is TGTGCCAGCAGCTCCCGCAACGCGACAGGAATTTTGTACGGCTACACCTTC. Amino acid sequence: CASSSRNATGILYGYTF.

The chain uses TRBV19 and TRBJ1-4, with D possibly matching TRBD1 (5 bases). The CDR3 runs 15 residues. The V gene's germline CDR1 is LNHDA and CDR2 SQIVND (reference sequence). V lost 6 bases to trimming and J lost 4 bases, with 15 bases between them. The CDR3 sequence is CASRAPGQLNEKLFF. The CDR3 DNA sequence: TGTGCCAGTAGGGCCCCAGGGCAGCTTAATGAAAAACTGTTTTTT. The variable domain in full, with the rest retrieved from reference TRBV19 and TRBJ1-4, is DGGITQSPKYLFRKEGQNVTLSCEQNLNHDAMYWYRQDPGQGLRLIYYSQIVNDFQKGDIAEGYSVSREKKESFPLTVTSAQKNPTAFYLCASRAPGQLNEKLFFGSGTQLSVL.

In this sample, this clone turned up a few times. The chain has TRBV2 and TRBJ2-2; TRBD2 matches 8 bases. The junction had 4 bases not matched to a gene; V was cut back by 5 bases and J by 2 bases. CDR3 size: 15 residues. Germline V lookup: CDR1 SNHLY, CDR2 FYNNEI. This chain's CDR3 is CASSWTSPNTGELFF. The CDR3 coding sequence is TGTGCCAGCAGTTGGACTAGCCCTAACACCGGGGAGCTGTTTTTT.

V and J are TRBV5-1 and TRBJ2-2, with D possibly TRBD2 on 6 matching bases. The V and J ends lost 4 bases and 1 base respectively, with 11 bases between them. Germline assignment: CDR1 SGHRS and CDR2 YFSETQ. The CDR3 is 15 residues long. This CDR3 is CASSPVAVNTGELFF. The CDR3 DNA follows: TGCGCCAGCAGCCCGGTAGCGGTGAACACCGGGGAGCTGTTTTTT.

This sequence joins TRBV30 and TRBJ2-5; D might be TRBD2 (6 bases). CDR3 size: 12 residues. The germline CDR1 and CDR2 sequences are GTSNPN and SVGIG (reference sequence). Trimming removed 3 bases from V and 9 bases from J, with 14 bases in between. The CDR3 sequence is CAWRAGRGAQYF. CDR3 nucleotide sequence: TGTGCCTGGAGGGCGGGACGTGGGGCCCAGTACTTC.

This chain connects TRBV5-1 to TRBJ2-1, with 9 bases fitting TRBD2. V lost 4 bases, J lost 5 bases, and 7 bases stayed unmatched. CDR1 and CDR2 (germline): SGHRS, YFSETQ. The CDR3 covers 15 residues. CDR3 region: CASSPAGGMDNEQFF. In DNA, the CDR3 is TGCGCCAGCAGCCCAGCGGGGGGAATGGACAATGAGCAGTTCTTC.

The rearrangement links TRBV15 to TRBJ2-5, with 7 bases fitting TRBD2. The CDR3 consists of 15 residues. The germline V gene has CDR1 LNHNV and CDR2 YYDKDF (reference sequence). The ends lost 4 bases at V and 4 bases at J; junction bases unmatched: 9. CDR3 region: CATSIRGGGRETQYF. Written as DNA, the CDR3 is TGTGCCACCAGCATAAGAGGCGGGGGAAGAGAGACCCAGTACTTC.

The chain employs TRBV7-2 and TRBJ1-5; 9 nucleotides align to TRBD1. From germline, CDR1 is SGHTA and CDR2 FQGNSA. CDR3 length: 17 amino acids. V was clipped by 5 bases and J by 5 bases; unmatched bases: 13. The DNA for the CDR3 is TGTGCCAGCAGCCTCGACCGTTACGGGACAGGGTATCAGCCCCAGCATTTT. It yields the protein CASSLDRYGTGYQPQHF.

The chain uses TRBV28 and TRBJ2-2, with D unresolved. The length of the CDR3 is 15 residues. Between the trimmed V and J ends, which lost 0 bases and 3 bases, there was a span of 8 bases. Germline loops: CDR1 MDHEN, CDR2 SYDVKM. The CDR3 spells CASSLWGPDTGELFF. CDR3 nucleotides: TGTGCCAGCAGTTTATGGGGCCCCGACACCGGGGAGCTGTTTTTT.

This sequence joins TRBV18 and TRBJ2-7; perhaps TRBD1 as D (5 bases). The germline V and J ends were trimmed by 0 bases and 4 bases, with 7 bases remaining between them. The CDR3 covers 13 residues. Germline values: CDR1 KGHSH, CDR2 LQKENI. CDR3 coding DNA: TGTGCCAGCTCACCACCGCCAGGGTACGAGCAGTACTTC. Translation gives CASSPPPGYEQYF.

V gene TRBV9 combines with J gene TRBJ1-1, with 8 bases lining up with TRBD1. Trimming took 4 bases from V and 1 from J; bases not matched to a gene: 3. Looked up from germline, CDR1 is SGDLS and CDR2 is YYNGEE. CDR3 length equals 14 residues. As DNA, the CDR3 is TGTGCCAGCAGCCCCGGGACAGGGAACACTGAAGCTTTCTTT. Its protein is CASSPGTGNTEAFF.

DNA for the CDR3: TGCGCCAGCAGTCCTCGAGCGGGAGACACTCAGCCCCAGCATTTT. It specifies CASSPRAGDTQPQHF. V and J are TRBV5-1 and TRBJ1-5; D ambiguous. V was cut by 5 bases and J by 6 bases, with 18 bases left in between. Germline loops: CDR1 SGHRS, CDR2 YFSETQ. The CDR3 extends over 15 amino acids.

The chain is built from TRBV23-1 and TRBJ1-5; 7 nucleotides agree with TRBD1. TRBV23-1 is sorted into the ORF group, with uncertain function. With V trimmed by 6 bases and J by 0 bases, 11 bases remained unmatched. The CDR3 consists of 17 residues. The CDR3 sequence: CASRYGTDPHSNQPQHF. The CDR3 bases are TGCGCCAGCAGATACGGGACAGACCCTCATAGCAATCAGCCCCAGCATTTT.

This clone has a single count. V is TRBV19 and J is TRBJ1-1; D is perhaps TRBD1 (6 bases). The CDR3 loop spans 17 amino acids. Germline-derived CDR1 and CDR2 are LNHDA and SQIVND (reference sequence). V lost 2 bases and J lost 0, with 16 bases in between. DNA of the CDR3: TGTGCCAGTAGTATAAGGGGGGGCAGGTCTTTGAACACTGAAGCTTTCTTT. As protein: CASSIRGGRSLNTEAFF.

The V and J genes are TRBV6-1 and TRBJ1-5, with D tentatively TRBD1 (6 bases). With 0 bases removed from V and 9 bases from J, the gap between germline ends came to 18 bases. This CDR3 has 16 amino acids. CDR1 and CDR2 (germline): MNHNS, SASEGT. CDR3 protein: CASSEAAGAIRRPQHF. Here the CDR3 DNA reads TGTGCCAGCAGTGAAGCGGCAGGGGCTATAAGACGGCCCCAGCATTTT.

The sample holds a few counts of this clone. The chain combines TRBV5-1 with TRBJ1-4; perhaps TRBD1 as D (6 bases). The length of the CDR3 is 14 residues. The germline gives CDR1 SGHRS, CDR2 YFSETQ. V gave up 7 bases and J gave up 8 bases, with 18 bases separating them. The CDR3 coding sequence is TGCGCCAGCGTCCTAACCCCAGGGGCGGAAAAACTGTTTTTT. Amino acids: CASVLTPGAEKLFF.

This chain uses TRBV6-5 with TRBJ2-7, with D possibly being TRBD1 (7 bases). From germline, CDR1 is MNHEY and CDR2 SVGAGI. V was clipped by 6 bases and J by 3 bases, with 12 bases between them. The CDR3 is 13 residues long. The CDR3 spells CASSRQGLYEQYF. CDR3 coding DNA: TGTGCCAGCAGCCGACAGGGACTCTACGAGCAGTACTTC.